Listed here are 24 T cell receptor beta chains from one sample, sequenced in a study of blood T cell repertoires in COVID-19. Profiling relied on immunoSEQ multiplex PCR, and the TCRdb table lists in-frame clones only, not all of them. This sample yields approximately 260,000 clones, of which 75% to 95% are seen a single time; about 1.9% belongs to the top ten. Material: PBMCs or T cells enriched from blood (not recorded which). The receptors here all came from a woman between 18 and 30 years old who had recovered from COVID-19.

V usage is TRBV28 and J usage is TRBJ1-3, with 8 positions matching TRBD1. With V trimmed by 3 bases and J by 11 bases, 9 bases remained unmatched. CDR1 and CDR2 from the germline V gene are MDHEN and SYDVKM. This CDR3 is 14 amino acids long. The CDR3 reads CASSLGQGAGAIYF. The CDR3 bases are TGTGCCAGCAGTTTGGGCCAGGGGGCTGGCGCCATATATTTT.

CDR3 in DNA: TGTGCCAGCAGCTTAGTAAAAGTAGGCAGGGGGCGCGTAGCTTTCTTT. Protein sequence: CASSLVKVGRGRVAFF. This chain uses TRBV11-2 with TRBJ1-1; 8 bases are a match to TRBD1. Germline trimming cut 1 base from V and 10 bases from J; bases unmatched to any gene: 14. The CDR3 has 16 residues. Germline V gene sequence: CDR1 SGHAT, CDR2 FQNNGV.

The J gene is TRBJ2-7, the V gene TRBV18; maybe TRBD1 (6 bases). Trimming cost V 2 bases and J 5 bases, with 16 bases left between them. CDR1 is KGHSH and CDR2 is LQKENI in the germline V gene. The CDR3 has 15 residues. The CDR3, as DNA: TGTGCCAGCTCACCATCTATCGGCAGGGGCCACGAGCAGTACTTC. Translated, it gives CASSPSIGRGHEQYF.

This sequence joins TRBV18 and TRBJ1-1; possible D gene TRBD1, 6 bases. Germline V gene lookup returns CDR1 KGHSH and CDR2 LQKENI. V was trimmed by 4 bases and J by 3 bases, leaving 12 bases between them. The CDR3 runs 14 residues. The CDR3 bases are TGTGCCAGCTCACTGGGGGCGGGGGACACTGAAGCTTTCTTT. It codes for CASSLGAGDTEAFF.

The V and J genes are TRBV6-2 or TRBV6-3 and TRBJ2-5; 11 bases are a match to TRBD2. The junction had 4 bases not matched to a gene; V was cut back by 5 bases and J by 5 bases. The CDR3 has 14 amino acids. Looked up from germline, CDR1 is MNHEY and CDR2 is SVGEGT. The CDR3 loop is CASSPGLAVETQYF. Written as DNA, the CDR3 is TGTGCCAGCAGTCCGGGACTAGCGGTCGAGACCCAGTACTTC.

In DNA, the CDR3 is TGTGCCAGCAGGGCCGGGACAGCCCCGAATCAGCCCCAGCATTTT. It translates to CASRAGTAPNQPQHF. The V and J genes are TRBV6-5 and TRBJ1-5, with 7 nucleotides matching TRBD1. Germline-derived CDR1 and CDR2 are MNHEY and SVGAGI. Trimming took 6 bases from V and 4 from J; bases not matched to a gene: 9. The CDR3 totals 15 residues.

The chain has TRBV25-1 and TRBJ2-3, with unresolved D. The CDR3 is 16 amino acids. The germline gives CDR1 MGHDK, CDR2 SYGVNS. Trimming removed 1 base at V and 2 bases at J, with 13 bases between. The CDR3 is CASSESSSPTTDTQYF. CDR3 sequence (DNA): TGTGCCAGCAGTGAATCCTCTAGTCCCACCACAGATACGCAGTATTTT.

The rearrangement joins TRBV6-5 to TRBJ1-4, with TRBD1 as a possible D gene (6 bases). V dropped 6 bases and J dropped 11 bases, with 19 bases sitting between them. CDR3 size: 14 residues. Germline CDR1 reads MNHEY; CDR2 reads SVGAGI. CDR3 sequence (DNA): TGTGCCAGCAGAGACACGGGGGGCGGGCTGAAACTGTTTTTT. This translates into CASRDTGGGLKLFF.

V is TRBV28 and J is TRBJ1-1; unclear D gene. Germline V gene sequence: CDR1 MDHEN, CDR2 SYDVKM. The CDR3 totals 14 residues. V shed 3 bases and J shed 4 bases, with 12 bases lying between them. The CDR3 DNA reads as TGTGCCAGCAGTTTCGGGGTTTTGGGCACTGAAGCTTTCTTT. It specifies CASSFGVLGTEAFF.

The rearrangement uses TRBV29-1 and TRBJ2-1; 12 bases align to TRBD2. After removal of 5 bases from V and 5 bases from J, the junction contained 7 bases not matched to a gene. This CDR3 comprises 15 residues. Germline V gene sequence: CDR1 SQVTM, CDR2 ANQGSEA. The CDR3 coding sequence is TGCAGCGTTAGGTGGGGACTAGCGGGTCACAATGAGCAGTTCTTC. It translates to CSVRWGLAGHNEQFF.

The V call is TRBV5-1, the J call TRBJ1-1; D might be TRBD1 (6 bases). CDR1 is SGHRS and CDR2 is YFSETQ in the germline V gene. Trimming removed 6 bases at V and 2 bases at J, with 20 bases between. The CDR3 runs to 16 residues. The CDR3 region is CASMLQGLTVNTEAFF. The CDR3 DNA follows: TGCGCCAGCATGCTTCAGGGGCTAACGGTTAACACTGAAGCTTTCTTT.

V gene TRBV18 combines with J gene TRBJ2-4; TRBD1 matches 7 bases. Trimming at V came to 0 bases and at J to 1 base, leaving 9 bases not matched to a gene. Germline loops: CDR1 KGHSH, CDR2 LQKENI. The CDR3 totals 18 residues. CDR3 sequence (DNA): TGTGCCAGCTCACCACCGGAGTATGACAGGGCGGCCAAAAACATTCAGTACTTC. It encodes CASSPPEYDRAAKNIQYF.

J is TRBJ2-7 and V is TRBV19, with TRBD2 as a possible D gene (5 bases). The CDR3 length is 15 residues. The V gene lost 3 bases and the J gene lost 3 bases, with 15 bases spanning the gap. Germline CDR1 and CDR2: LNHDA and SQIVND (reference sequence). CDR3 amino acids: CASSMVAGVFYEQYF. Here the CDR3 DNA reads TGTGCCAGTAGTATGGTGGCGGGCGTTTTCTACGAGCAGTACTTC.

This rearrangement joins TRBV7-8 to TRBJ2-5; D uncertain. V was clipped by 3 bases and J by 1 base, with 12 bases between them. Germline CDR1 is SGHVS and CDR2 is FQNEAQ. The CDR3 totals 15 residues. The CDR3 reads CASSFEIQAQETQYF. CDR3 in DNA: TGTGCCAGCAGCTTTGAGATCCAGGCCCAAGAGACCCAGTACTTC.

V usage is TRBV5-8 and J usage is TRBJ2-3; D ambiguous. Trimming left V 4 bases short and J 6 bases short, with 9 bases between. CDR3 length: 12 residues. The germline V gene encodes CDR1 SGHTS and CDR2 YDEGEE. In DNA form, the CDR3 reads TGTGCCAGCAGCCCCTACTTGGATACGCAGTATTTT. The encoded protein is CASSPYLDTQYF.

The V and J genes are TRBV29-1 and TRBJ2-1; D is unclear. The V end was cut by 7 bases, the J end by 7 bases, with 14 bases between. Germline V gene lookup returns CDR1 SQVTM and CDR2 ANQGSEA. The CDR3 spans 12 residues. The CDR3 loop reads CSGSGTFNEQFF. The CDR3 DNA sequence: TGCAGCGGGTCAGGAACCTTTAATGAGCAGTTCTTC.

V usage is TRBV6-2 or TRBV6-3 and J usage is TRBJ2-7; D is undetermined. Trimming took 6 bases from V and 2 from J, leaving 11 bases between them. The CDR3 has 13 amino acids. Germline V gene sequence: CDR1 MNHEY, CDR2 SVGEGT. Written as DNA, the CDR3 is TGTGCCAGCAGCCAGAGGTCGGCCTACGAGCAGTACTTC. Amino acid sequence: CASSQRSAYEQYF.

The chain recombines TRBV7-9 with TRBJ1-1; 9 bases are a match to TRBD1. Germline values: CDR1 SEHNR, CDR2 FQNEAQ (reference sequence). The CDR3 extends over 14 amino acids. V was pared by 5 bases and J by 4 bases, with 5 bases of the junction left unmatched. The CDR3 DNA reads TGTGCCAGCAGCATAGACAGGGGGAGCACTGAAGCTTTCTTT. Protein: CASSIDRGSTEAFF.

This rearrangement joins TRBV7-9 to TRBJ2-1, with 9 bases lining up with TRBD2. After removal of 4 bases from V and 8 bases from J, the junction contained 15 bases not matched to a gene. The CDR3 is 17 amino acids. The V gene's germline CDR1 is SEHNR and CDR2 FQNEAQ (reference sequence). The DNA of the CDR3 is TGTGCCAGCAGCTCTCAGTTGCGGGAGGGTCTGTTGGATGAGCAGTTCTTC. Protein product: CASSSQLREGLLDEQFF.

The chain couples TRBV29-1 to TRBJ2-3, with TRBD1 matching over 7 bases. The CDR3 has 15 residues. V was pared by 2 bases and J by 0 bases, with 5 bases of the junction left unmatched. CDR1 and CDR2 (germline): SQVTM, ANQGSEA. The CDR3 nucleotides read TGCAGCGTTGAAAAGGGGGCAGGGAGCACAGATACGCAGTATTTT. Translated: CSVEKGAGSTDTQYF.

The chain uses TRBV18 and TRBJ1-5; D gene uncertain. CDR1 and CDR2 (germline): KGHSH, LQKENI. Trimming stripped 5 bases from V and 6 bases from J, with 14 bases between. The CDR3 is 14 residues long. The CDR3 sequence is CASSSLKSVQPQHF. CDR3 nucleotide sequence: TGTGCCAGCTCATCACTGAAGTCAGTTCAGCCCCAGCATTTT. Filled out from reference TRBV18 and TRBJ1-5, the complete variable domain reads NAGVMQNPRHLVRRRGQEARLRCSPMKGHSHVYWYRQLPEEGLKFMVYLQKENIIDESGMPKERFSAEFPKEGPSILRIQQVVRGDSAAYFCASSSLKSVQPQHFGDGTRLSIL.

V gene TRBV12-3 or TRBV12-4 combines with J gene TRBJ2-3, with a weak D call TRBD2 (6 bases). V was clipped by 8 bases and J by 7 bases, with 7 bases between them. CDR3 length: 10 residues. CDR3 bases: TGTGCCAGCGGACTATATACGCAGTATTTT. Protein: CASGLYTQYF.

The V call is TRBV10-3, the J call TRBJ2-7, with 7 bases that match TRBD1. This CDR3 has 14 amino acids. V gave up 8 bases and J gave up 1 base; unmatched junction bases: 8. The germline CDR1 and CDR2 sequences are ENHRY and SYGVKD. Here the CDR3 DNA reads TGTGCCATCGGAGCACAGGGGACATCCTACGAGCAGTACTTC. Its translation is CAIGAQGTSYEQYF.

CDR3 coding DNA: TGCGCCAGCAGCTTGGAGACTAGCGGGGGGAACGCCCAGTACTTC. Encoded protein: CASSLETSGGNAQYF. This chain links TRBV5-1 with TRBJ2-5; 13 positions match TRBD2. The CDR3 contains 15 residues. The germline V gene encodes CDR1 SGHRS and CDR2 YFSETQ. V dropped 0 bases and J dropped 9; count of bases not matched to a gene: 5.